This T cell receptor (beta chain) is from a study of T cells in localized non-small cell lung cancer. Study outcomes and limitations: Tumor showed lower T cell clonality than uninvolved adjacent lung, where it was highest.

The V gene's germline CDR1 is SGHDT and CDR2 YYEEEE. This CDR3 contains 16 residues. With V trimmed by 4 bases and J by 4 bases, 8 bases remained unmatched. Libraries were prepared by immunoSEQ multiplex PCR; TCRdb keeps only in-frame clonotypes and omits some of them. The sample lists tens of thousands of clones, 88% seen once, with about 20% in the top ten. With respect to this clone: Its cognate antigen is unknown.

This rearrangement joins TRBV5-6 to TRBJ1-2; the match to TRBD1 covers 12 bases. The sample consisted of peripheral blood, taken before any cancer treatment. This TCR derives from a woman aged 35 to 70 with stage I squamous cell lung carcinoma. CDR3 in amino acids: CASSPGTGGSFYGYTF. CDR3 in DNA: TGTGCCAGCAGCCCCGGGACAGGGGGCTCTTTCTATGGCTACACCTTC.